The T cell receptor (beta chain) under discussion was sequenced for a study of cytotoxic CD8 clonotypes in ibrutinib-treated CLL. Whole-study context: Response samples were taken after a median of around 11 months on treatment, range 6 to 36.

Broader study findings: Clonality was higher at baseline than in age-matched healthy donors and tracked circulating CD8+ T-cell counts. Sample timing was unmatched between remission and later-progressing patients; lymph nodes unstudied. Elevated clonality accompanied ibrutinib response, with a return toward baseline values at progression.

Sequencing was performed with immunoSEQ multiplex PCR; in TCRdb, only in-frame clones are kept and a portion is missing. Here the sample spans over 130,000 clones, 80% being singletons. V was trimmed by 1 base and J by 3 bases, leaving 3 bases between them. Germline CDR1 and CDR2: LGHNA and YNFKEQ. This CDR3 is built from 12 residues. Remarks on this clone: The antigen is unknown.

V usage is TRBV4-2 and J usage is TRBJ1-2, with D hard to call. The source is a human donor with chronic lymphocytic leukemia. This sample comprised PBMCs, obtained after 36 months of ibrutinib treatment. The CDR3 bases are TGTGCCAGCAGCCAAGGGGACTATGGCTACACCTTC. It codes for CASSQGDYGYTF.